What follows are 6 T cell receptor beta chains derived from one specimen sequenced in a study of blood T cells in healthy people across ages. Primed by a sample-barcoded 5' primer and a J-beta primer mix, a second PCR proceeded for 7 to 11 cycles. TCRdb reprocessed the 5' RACE reads with MiXCR, giving one entry per CDR3 protein. This sample has about 650,000 distinct CDR3 sequences, with over 40% found just once. Sequencing input: blood. Source of these receptors: a woman older than 75 in good health.

With respect to this clonotype: Relative to the germline gene, one junction end is altered; a read error may explain this. J is TRBJ2-6 and V is TRBV7-2; perhaps TRBD1 as D (5 bases). The CDR3 covers 16 residues. Looked up from germline, CDR1 is SGHTA and CDR2 is FQGNSA. The CDR3 region has the DNA TGTGCCAGCAGCTTAGTTGTAAACCCTGGGGCCAACGTCCGGACTTTC. It is translated as CASSLVVNPGANVRTF.

The chain combines TRBV5-1 with TRBJ2-7, with 8 positions matching TRBD1. Germline loops: CDR1 SGHRS, CDR2 YFSETQ. With 3 bases clipped from V and 2 bases from J, the junction kept 7 bases outside the gene matches. The length of the CDR3 is 15 residues. The CDR3 coding sequence is TGCGCCAGCAGCTCCCACGACAGGGGCCCCTACGAGCAGTACTTC. Its protein product is CASSSHDRGPYEQYF.

As concerns this clonotype: Since a much larger clone is just one base distant, this may be a read error. This CDR3 reads CAGSYQVPENEQFF. In DNA, the CDR3 is TGTGCCGGCAGTTATCAGGTCCCTGAGAATGAGCAGTTCTTC. The rearrangement joins TRBV12-3 or TRBV12-4 to TRBJ2-1; D is unclear. This CDR3 spans 14 amino acids.

The sample holds many counts of this clonotype. This sequence joins TRBV12-5 and TRBJ1-2, with D perhaps matching TRBD1 (6 bases). Trimming removed 0 bases at V and 8 bases at J, with 19 bases between. The CDR3 consists of 16 residues. CDR1 LGHNT and CDR2 FRNRAP come from the germline V gene. The chain's CDR3 is CASGLVPSGAGNGYTF. The CDR3 DNA follows: TGTGCTAGTGGTTTGGTACCTTCAGGGGCCGGAAACGGCTACACCTTC.

To note about this clonotype: A much larger clone sits a single nucleotide away, making a read error possible. This CDR3 is CACSDGTRYEQYF. CDR3 DNA: TGTGCCTGCAGTGACGGGACTAGGTACGAGCAGTACTTC. The chain is built from TRBV2 and TRBJ2-7, with 8 bases aligning to TRBD2. The CDR3 loop spans 13 amino acids. Germline values: CDR1 SNHLY, CDR2 FYNNEI.

The table lists this clonotype with a few counts. V usage is TRBV10-3 and J usage is TRBJ2-1; TRBD2 agrees at 7 bases. CDR3 length: 14 amino acids. CDR1 is ENHRY and CDR2 is SYGVKD in the germline V gene. J gave up 0 bases and V 6 bases, and 2 bases lay outside the gene matches. The CDR3 region has the DNA TGTGCCATCAGGGGGGGGGTCTCCTACAATGAGCAGTTCTTC. This encodes CAIRGGVSYNEQFF.